This passage covers 21 T cell receptor beta chains from one sample sequenced in a study of blood T cells in healthy people across ages. Next came a second PCR, run for about 7 to 12 cycles, which used a sample-barcoded 5' primer along with a J-beta primer mix. TCRdb independently ran MiXCR on the 5' RACE reads; one entry per CDR3 protein. The table lists approximately 810,000 distinct CDR3 sequences, 29% of them singletons. Input material: blood. These receptor sequences come from a woman aged 80 or over in good health.

This clonotype was recorded at least ten times. V is TRBV20-1 and J is TRBJ1-5; the D gene is possibly TRBD1 (6 bases). Germline V lookup: CDR1 DFQATT, CDR2 SNEGSKA (reference sequence). The CDR3 contains 17 residues. The CDR3 DNA sequence: TGCAGGGATAGCAGGTTTGGGGGCGCAGAGGGCAATCAGCCCCAGCATTTT. Translating it yields CRDSRFGGAEGNQPQHF.

This clonotype was picked up many times. The chain has TRBV6-2 or TRBV6-3 and TRBJ2-1; D is unresolved. Germline loops: CDR1 MNHEY, CDR2 SVGEGT. V was pared by 2 bases and J by 2 bases, with 1 base between. The CDR3 totals 12 residues. CDR3 sequence reads: CASSYPYNEQFF. CDR3 nucleotide sequence: TGTGCCAGCAGTTACCCCTACAATGAGCAGTTCTTC.

This chain uses TRBV5-5 with TRBJ1-5; D gene ambiguous. There are 15 residues in the CDR3. The V gene's germline CDR1 is SGHKS and CDR2 YYEKEE (reference sequence). The V and J ends lost 1 base and 1 base respectively, with 9 bases between them. This chain's CDR3 is CASSLLSGSNQPQHF. The CDR3 region has the DNA TGTGCCAGCAGCTTGCTATCGGGGAGCAATCAGCCCCAGCATTTT.

This clonotype has at least ten counts. The chain uses TRBV4-3 and TRBJ1-2; D not certain. V was pared by 0 bases and J by 3 bases, with 11 bases between. CDR1 and CDR2 (germline): LGHNA, YSLEER. CDR3 length equals 15 residues. The CDR3 region has the DNA TGCGCCAGCAGCCAAGAAGTGGGCAGTTACTATGGCTACACCTTC. It specifies CASSQEVGSYYGYTF.

Ten or more counts support this clonotype. The chain recombines TRBV7-2 with TRBJ1-6; no clear D gene. The CDR3 loop spans 15 amino acids. The germline V and J ends were trimmed by 1 base and 8 bases, with 12 bases remaining between them. Germline CDR1 and CDR2: SGHTA and FQGNSA. The CDR3 nucleotides read TGTGCCAGCAGCTTAGTGGGCGACCTGGATTCACCCCTCCACTTT. Translating it yields CASSLVGDLDSPLHF.

This clonotype was found many times. This chain uses TRBV25-1 with TRBJ2-7; 9 nucleotides line up with TRBD1. This CDR3 contains 15 residues. V shed 4 bases and J 3 bases; nucleotides not matched to a gene: 7. CDR1 and CDR2 (germline): MGHDK, SYGVNS. Written as DNA, the CDR3 is TGTGCCAGCAGTGGTTCCGGGACAGGGAGCTACGAGCAGTACTTC. Amino acids: CASSGSGTGSYEQYF.

About this clonotype: This may arise from a read error, as a much more abundant clone is one base away. The V call is TRBV11-2, the J call TRBJ2-5; 10 positions match TRBD1. The germline gives CDR1 SGHAT, CDR2 FQNNGV. CDR3 size: 16 residues. CDR3 protein: CAGSLMGQGFQETQYF. CDR3 in DNA: TGTGCCGGCAGCTTAATGGGACAGGGGTTCCAAGAGACCCAGTACTTC.

This chain uses TRBV5-1 with TRBJ2-2, with unresolved D. Trimming removed 0 bases at V and 4 bases at J, with 10 bases between. The CDR3 length is 15 residues. Germline V CDR1 and CDR2: SGHRS, YFSETQ. The CDR3 sequence: CASSLGAVSTGELFF. Written as DNA, the CDR3 is TGCGCCAGCAGCTTGGGGGCAGTAAGCACCGGGGAGCTGTTTTTT.

This clonotype has ten or more counts. The chain carries TRBV5-1 and TRBJ2-7; D perhaps matches TRBD1 (6 bases). This CDR3 is 14 amino acids long. CDR1 is SGHRS, CDR2 YFSETQ, per germline. The ends were cut back, 5 bases at V and 3 bases at J, with 15 bases in the middle. The CDR3: CASRPSDSFYEQYF. The DNA of the CDR3 is TGCGCCAGCAGACCATCGGACAGTTTCTACGAGCAGTACTTC. Drawing the rest from reference TRBV5-1 and TRBJ2-7, the complete variable domain is KAGVTQTPRYLIKTRGQQVTLSCSPISGHRSVSWYQQTPGQGLQFLFEYFSETQRNKGNFPGRFSGRQFSNSRSEMNVSTLELGDSALYLCASRPSDSFYEQYFGPGTRLTVT.

The V and J genes are TRBV6-6 and TRBJ2-3; 11 bases agree with TRBD2. Trimming took 5 bases from V and 2 from J; bases not matched to a gene: 6. This CDR3 has 16 residues. CDR1 and CDR2 from the germline V gene are MNHNY and SVGAGI (reference sequence). In DNA form, the CDR3 reads TGTGCCAGCAGTCCTGGGACTAGCGGATACACAGATACGCAGTATTTT. It codes for CASSPGTSGYTDTQYF.

This clonotype has ten or more counts. The chain is built from TRBV9 and TRBJ1-2; 10 nucleotides line up with TRBD1. Germline lookup yields CDR1 SGDLS and CDR2 YYNGEE. The CDR3 spans 16 residues. V was clipped by 0 bases and J by 8 bases; unmatched bases: 10. The chain's CDR3 is CASSVAGTGALGGYTF. For the CDR3, the DNA is TGTGCCAGCAGCGTAGCCGGGACAGGGGCCCTCGGAGGCTACACCTTC.

This clonotype turned up a few times. The genes are TRBV12-3 or TRBV12-4 and TRBJ1-2; maybe TRBD1 (6 bases). The CDR3 has 19 residues. Trimming took 7 bases from V and 2 from J, leaving 29 bases between them. The CDR3 protein is CASTIATGGRRWSNYGYTF. DNA of the CDR3: TGTGCCAGCACCATCGCCACGGGGGGGCGGAGGTGGAGCAACTATGGCTACACCTTC.

This clonotype came up a few times. This chain joins TRBV5-1 and TRBJ2-2; perhaps TRBD1 as D (6 bases). V shed 1 base and J shed 1 base, with 11 bases lying between them. This CDR3 is built from 16 residues. The germline V gene has CDR1 SGHRS and CDR2 YFSETQ. CDR3 region: CASSLSSTGNTGELFF. The CDR3 DNA follows: TGCGCCAGCAGCTTGTCCTCGACAGGGAACACCGGGGAGCTGTTTTTT.

This clonotype was counted at least ten times. This chain joins TRBV10-3 and TRBJ1-2; 8 bases align to TRBD1. Germline trimming cut 10 bases from V and 5 bases from J; bases unmatched to any gene: 6. The CDR3 loop spans 12 amino acids. Germline V lookup: CDR1 ENHRY, CDR2 SYGVKD. The DNA of the CDR3 is TGTGCCACTGGGACAGGAATGTATGGCTACACCTTC. Amino acid sequence: CATGTGMYGYTF.

On this clonotype itself: An end of the junction does not agree with germline; a read error may underlie this. The chain combines TRBV12-3 or TRBV12-4 with TRBJ2-7, with a weak D call TRBD2 (5 bases). This CDR3 is built from 12 residues. The CDR3 nucleotides are TGTGCCAACAGTTTAGCCGGGAATGAGCAGTACTTC. Amino acid sequence: CANSLAGNEQYF.

The rearrangement links TRBV6-1 to TRBJ2-3, with 7 positions matching TRBD2. J lost 1 base, V lost 6 bases, and 10 bases had no gene match. Per germline, CDR1 MNHNS and CDR2 SASEGT. The CDR3 spans 16 residues. CDR3 region: CASSENSREGTDTQYF. The CDR3 DNA reads TGTGCCAGCAGCGAAAACAGTCGGGAGGGCACAGATACGCAGTATTTT.

This clonotype was counted many times. The genes are TRBV27 and TRBJ2-5; either TRBD1 or TRBD2 may supply D (7 bases each). Per germline, CDR1 MNHEY and CDR2 SMNVEV (reference sequence). This CDR3 contains 20 residues. V was trimmed by 2 bases and J by 0 bases, leaving 25 bases between them. The CDR3 reads CASSLTTTQGTNRYQETQYF. The CDR3 DNA is TGTGCCAGCAGTTTAACCACCACACAGGGGACTAATCGGTACCAAGAGACCCAGTACTTC.

This clonotype was seen ten or more times. V and J are TRBV20-1 and TRBJ2-1; 11 bases map to TRBD2. Germline V gives CDR1 DFQATT, CDR2 SNEGSKA (reference sequence). CDR3 length: 14 amino acids. Trimming took 4 bases from V and 7 from J; bases not matched to a gene: 6. CDR3 residues: CSATVAGGKNEQFF. The CDR3 DNA sequence: TGCAGTGCTACCGTAGCGGGGGGGAAAAATGAGCAGTTCTTC.

This clonotype was recorded at least ten times. The gene calls are TRBV29-1 and TRBJ2-1; 7 bases map to TRBD2. The CDR3 covers 12 residues. Germline-derived CDR1 and CDR2 are SQVTM and ANQGSEA. Here the CDR3 reads CIAGEKLNEQFF. CDR3 in DNA: TGCATCGCGGGGGAAAAATTGAATGAGCAGTTCTTC.

This clonotype was detected a few times. This chain joins TRBV29-1 and TRBJ1-1; 8 bases line up with TRBD1. From germline, CDR1 is SQVTM and CDR2 ANQGSEA. This CDR3 has 13 amino acids. Trimming took 6 bases from V and 1 from J; bases not matched to a gene: 4. CDR3 amino acids: CSVRQGKNTEAFF. The CDR3 bases are TGCAGCGTCAGACAGGGGAAGAACACTGAAGCTTTCTTT. The complete variable domain, with remaining parts taken from reference TRBV29-1 and TRBJ1-1, reads SAVISQKPSRDICQRGTSLTIQCQVDSQVTMMFWYRQQPGQSLTLIATANQGSEATYESGFVIDKFPISRPNLTFSTLTVSNMSPEDSSIYLCSVRQGKNTEAFFGQGTRLTVV.

Details on this clonotype: This clone may be a read error of a much larger clone one base away. The V and J genes are TRBV6-5 and TRBJ2-1, with unresolved D. TRBJ2-7 matches the DNA end more closely, so the J call is doubtful. There are 16 residues in the CDR3. Germline CDR1 MNHEY, CDR2 SVGAGI. DNA of the CDR3: TGTGCCAGCAGTTGGAAACGTATTAGCTCCTACAATGAGCAGTACTTC. This codes for CASSWKRISSYNEQYF.